The 29 T cell receptor beta chains listed next were all sequenced from one sample in a study of vaccination effects on CD4 cells after COVID-19. Pools of viral peptides were used by the ViraFEST assay to expand antigen-specific CD4+ T cells ahead of sequencing. The authors isolated CD4+ T cells after about eleven days of culture. Vaccine administered to participants consisted of two doses of either BNT162b2 or mRNA-1273. No cognate antigen is known for these TCRs. The method was immunoSEQ multiplex PCR; TCRdb's version includes in-frame clones alone and lacks a portion of them. The sample records 20,000 to 30,000 clones, 75% to 80% being singletons. Sequenced material: CD4+ T cells from PBMCs cultured with SARS-CoV-2 spike peptides, taken after COVID-19 vaccination. All receptors come from a human donor who received a COVID-19 vaccine. Some clones in this sample may be carry-over from other donors' samples.

The chain joins TRBV18 to TRBJ2-1; 9 bases are a match to TRBD2. With 3 bases clipped from V and 4 bases from J, the junction kept 7 bases outside the gene matches. There are 16 residues in the CDR3. Germline loops: CDR1 KGHSH, CDR2 LQKENI. The CDR3 spells CASSPWERGAYNEQFF. In DNA form, the CDR3 reads TGTGCCAGCTCACCCTGGGAGCGGGGGGCATACAATGAGCAGTTCTTC.

The chain couples TRBV2 to TRBJ1-2; maybe TRBD1 (5 bases). There are 15 residues in the CDR3. V was cut by 10 bases and J by 6 bases, with 24 bases left in between. From germline, CDR1 is SNHLY and CDR2 FYNNEI. This CDR3 is CATQLGRGDYNGYTF. In DNA form, the CDR3 reads TGTGCCACTCAACTGGGGAGGGGTGACTACAATGGCTACACCTTC.

This chain joins TRBV5-1 and TRBJ1-1; 8 bases fit TRBD1. V lost 4 bases to trimming and J lost 2 bases; unmatched junction nucleotides: 7. The CDR3 totals 15 residues. CDR1 SGHRS and CDR2 YFSETQ come from the germline V gene. The CDR3 loop reads CASSPGDRLNTEAFF. CDR3 coding DNA: TGCGCCAGCAGCCCGGGGGACAGGCTAAACACTGAAGCTTTCTTT.

This clone has a single count. The CDR3, as DNA: TGTGCCAGCTCACCACGAGACACCGGGGAGCTGTTTTTT. Its protein product is CASSPRDTGELFF. The chain joins TRBV18 to TRBJ2-2; D not certain. The CDR3 loop spans 13 amino acids. Germline CDR1 is KGHSH and CDR2 is LQKENI. Trimming pared 1 base from V and 3 bases from J, leaving 3 bases between.

The chain joins TRBV5-5 to TRBJ2-1, with D possibly being TRBD1 (5 bases). This CDR3 is built from 17 residues. V was clipped by 4 bases and J by 2 bases, with 19 bases between them. CDR1 SGHKS and CDR2 YYEKEE come from the germline V gene (reference sequence). The CDR3 sequence: CASSRTVGPATYNEQFF. In DNA form, the CDR3 reads TGTGCCAGCAGCCGTACCGTGGGGCCGGCTACCTACAATGAGCAGTTCTTC.

This chain uses TRBV19 with TRBJ2-7; TRBD2 matches 7 bases. After removal of 3 bases from V and 3 bases from J, the junction contained 5 bases not matched to a gene. The CDR3 sequence is 14 residues long. Germline loops: CDR1 LNHDA, CDR2 SQIVND (reference sequence). The CDR3 sequence: CASSIGAGDYEQYV. CDR3 coding DNA: TGTGCCAGTAGTATTGGGGCGGGGGACTACGAGCAGTACGTC.

With respect to this clone: The sample carries other DNA sequences with the same CDR3. The gene calls are TRBV5-1 and TRBJ2-3, with TRBD2 matching over 11 bases. CDR1 and CDR2 (germline): SGHRS, YFSETQ. The CDR3 runs to 16 residues. Germline trimming cut 4 bases from V and 3 bases from J; bases unmatched to any gene: 7. CDR3 sequence reads: CASSPGVAGGTDTQYF. The CDR3 DNA sequence: TGCGCCAGCAGCCCCGGGGTAGCGGGGGGGACAGATACGCAGTATTTT.

This chain links TRBV12-3 or TRBV12-4 with TRBJ2-5; the D gene is possibly TRBD2 (6 bases). The CDR3 contains 12 residues. Trimming pared 5 bases from V and 9 bases from J, leaving 13 bases between. The CDR3 DNA sequence: TGTGCCAGCAGTCGGACCGGCGGGGCCCAGTACTTC. It is translated as CASSRTGGAQYF.

The CDR3 reads CASSPLFGQTNTGELFF. The CDR3 DNA follows: TGTGCCAGCTCACCACTTTTTGGGCAGACGAACACCGGGGAGCTGTTTTTT. The chain recombines TRBV18 with TRBJ2-2; D gene uncertain. V dropped 1 base and J dropped 0 bases, with 12 bases sitting between them. The CDR3 is made up of 17 amino acids. Germline V CDR1 and CDR2: KGHSH, LQKENI.

This chain joins TRBV2 and TRBJ2-5; weak D call: TRBD1 (5 bases). CDR1 is SNHLY, CDR2 FYNNEI, per germline. This CDR3 is 11 amino acids long. The V end was cut by 7 bases, the J end by 5 bases, with 8 bases between. CDR3 sequence (DNA): TGTGCCAGCAATGGGGCGGAGACCCAGTACTTC. It codes for CASNGAETQYF.

The chain joins TRBV2 to TRBJ1-2; the D gene is possibly TRBD1 (5 bases). Germline CDR1 reads SNHLY; CDR2 reads FYNNEI. This CDR3 is built from 14 residues. V dropped 3 bases and J dropped 4 bases, with 12 bases sitting between them. Here the CDR3 reads CASSDPGAVYGYTF. The CDR3 DNA sequence: TGTGCCAGCAGTGACCCCGGGGCGGTCTATGGCTACACCTTC.

The chain joins TRBV7-2 to TRBJ2-5; D tentatively reads TRBD1 or TRBD2 (6 bases each). CDR1 is SGHTA and CDR2 is FQGNSA in the germline V gene. The CDR3 is made up of 14 amino acids. The V end was cut by 5 bases, the J end by 1 base, with 11 bases between. CDR3 in amino acids: CASSPTGAQETQYF. CDR3 nucleotides: TGTGCCAGCAGCCCGACGGGGGCCCAAGAGACCCAGTACTTC.

The rearrangement joins TRBV19 to TRBJ1-1; tentatively, D is TRBD1 (6 bases). Germline loops: CDR1 LNHDA, CDR2 SQIVND (reference sequence). The CDR3 spans 17 residues. V was pared by 3 bases and J by 5 bases, with 22 bases between. CDR3 DNA sequence: TGTGCCAGTAGTATCCACGGAACCGGGGGCCTAGGGACTGAAGCTTTCTTT. It codes for CASSIHGTGGLGTEAFF.

The J gene is TRBJ2-1, the V gene TRBV6-5; TRBD2 might be the D (6 bases). Looked up from germline, CDR1 is MNHEY and CDR2 is SVGAGI. The CDR3 loop spans 12 amino acids. V was cut by 4 bases and J by 15 bases, with 16 bases left in between. CDR3 amino acids: CASSSPGTLGFF. For the CDR3, the DNA is TGTGCCAGCAGTTCTCCCGGGACTCTGGGGTTCTTC.

The chain couples TRBV6-5 to TRBJ1-2; no firm D call. The V end was cut by 2 bases, the J end by 0 bases, with 10 bases between. The CDR3 runs 15 residues. Germline V gene data show CDR1 as MNHEY and CDR2 as SVGAGI. The CDR3 sequence is CASSYEYTTNYGYTF. CDR3 in DNA: TGTGCCAGCAGTTACGAGTACACCACTAACTATGGCTACACCTTC.

The CDR3 nucleotides are TGTGCCAGCAGCCGTATTGCAGGGATCGTCACCGGGGAGCTGTTTTTT. Translated: CASSRIAGIVTGELFF. The V and J genes are TRBV2 and TRBJ2-2; possibly TRBD1 for D (5 bases). Germline lookup yields CDR1 SNHLY and CDR2 FYNNEI. This CDR3 is 16 amino acids long. V lost 6 bases and J lost 4, with 18 bases in between.

The V call is TRBV12-5, the J call TRBJ2-3, with TRBD2 identical over 8 bases. This CDR3 is built from 18 residues. Germline CDR1 is LGHNT and CDR2 is FRNRAP. V was pared by 0 bases and J by 1 base, with 9 bases of the junction left unmatched. CDR3 amino acids: CASGLVPDGGVGTDTQYF. Written as DNA, the CDR3 is TGTGCTAGTGGTTTGGTACCCGACGGGGGGGTGGGCACAGATACGCAGTATTTT.

The chain has TRBV19 and TRBJ1-1; D possibly corresponds to TRBD1 (6 bases). The germline V and J ends were trimmed by 3 bases and 0 bases, with 14 bases remaining between them. The CDR3 length is 16 residues. CDR1 is LNHDA and CDR2 is SQIVND in the germline V gene (reference sequence). CDR3 bases: TGTGCCAGTAGTATTTTGGGACAAGGCATGAACACTGAAGCTTTCTTT. Translation gives CASSILGQGMNTEAFF.

This clone has a handful of counts. The chain recombines TRBV7-8 with TRBJ2-5; 11 bases are a match to TRBD2. CDR3 length: 17 amino acids. Germline values: CDR1 SGHVS, CDR2 FQNEAQ. The V and J ends lost 5 bases and 5 bases, in that order; junction bases with no gene match: 13. CDR3 protein: CASSQGNSGGAGETQYF. CDR3 nucleotides: TGTGCCAGCAGCCAGGGGAATAGCGGGGGGGCGGGTGAGACCCAGTACTTC.

The chain has TRBV6-5 and TRBJ1-5, with D tentatively TRBD1 (5 bases). The CDR3 has 13 amino acids. Germline V gene sequence: CDR1 MNHEY, CDR2 SVGAGI. Trimming removed 6 bases at V and 5 bases at J, with 11 bases between. The CDR3 DNA reads as TGTGCCAGCAGCCGGGACGGCTATCAGCCCCAGCATTTT. Protein sequence: CASSRDGYQPQHF.

This clone has more than one count but fewer than ten. The chain links TRBV6-6 to TRBJ1-3, with D uncertain. Trimming removed 2 bases from V and 0 bases from J, with 11 bases in between. CDR3 size: 16 residues. Germline V gives CDR1 MNHNY, CDR2 SVGAGI (reference sequence). The CDR3 DNA sequence: TGTGCCAGCAGTTACGTGGCGGATGACTCTGGAAACACCATATATTTT. It specifies CASSYVADDSGNTIYF.

This chain joins TRBV9 and TRBJ2-2; D gene unclear. The CDR3 is 16 residues long. The V end was cut by 3 bases, the J end by 4 bases, with 16 bases between. CDR1 and CDR2 from the germline V gene are SGDLS and YYNGEE. The CDR3 DNA reads as TGTGCCAGCAGCGGCCGGGTTAGAGGAACCACCGGGGAGCTGTTTTTT. It is translated as CASSGRVRGTTGELFF.

J is TRBJ1-5 and V is TRBV18; D is undetermined. CDR1 is KGHSH and CDR2 is LQKENI in the germline V gene. The CDR3 has 13 amino acids. Trimming shortened V by 7 bases and J by 2 bases, and 9 bases separated the two germline ends. CDR3 region: CASYDGGNQPQHF. CDR3 DNA: TGTGCCAGCTACGACGGAGGCAATCAGCCCCAGCATTTT. Full variable domain (rest looked up from reference TRBV18 and TRBJ1-5): NAGVMQNPRHLVRRRGQEARLRCSPMKGHSHVYWYRQLPEEGLKFMVYLQKENIIDESGMPKERFSAEFPKEGPSILRIQQVVRGDSAAYFCASYDGGNQPQHFGDGTRLSIL.

The chain joins TRBV24-1 to TRBJ2-1, with 8 bases that match TRBD2. The V gene's germline CDR1 is KGHDR and CDR2 SFDVKD. CDR3 length: 15 residues. The J segment lost 4 bases and the V segment lost 7 bases, leaving 8 bases of the junction unmatched. In DNA form, the CDR3 reads TGTGCCACCAGCCCCTCGGGGGGGGGATACAATGAGCAGTTCTTC. Translating gives CATSPSGGGYNEQFF.

This clone has just a few counts. The chain carries TRBV19 and TRBJ1-1; 11 bases fit TRBD1. Germline V gene data show CDR1 as LNHDA and CDR2 as SQIVND (reference sequence). V shed 6 bases, J shed 6 bases, and the junction held 3 bases outside the gene matches. This CDR3 spans 13 amino acids. Here the CDR3 reads CASRPGQGAEAFF. In DNA, the CDR3 is TGTGCCAGTAGGCCGGGACAGGGGGCTGAAGCTTTCTTT.

This chain links TRBV18 with TRBJ2-5; 9 bases map to TRBD1. V shed 0 bases, J shed 5 bases, and the junction held 4 bases outside the gene matches. This CDR3 contains 15 residues. Germline V gene data show CDR1 as KGHSH and CDR2 as LQKENI. CDR3 protein: CASSPPGTGIETQYF. In nucleotides, the CDR3 is TGTGCCAGCTCACCACCCGGGACAGGGATCGAGACCCAGTACTTC.

The J gene is TRBJ1-5, the V gene TRBV7-2, with 7 bases that match TRBD1. Germline CDR1 and CDR2: SGHTA and FQGNSA. The CDR3 loop spans 15 amino acids. The V segment lost 3 bases and the J segment 3 bases; nucleotides outside the gene matches: 5. The CDR3 loop is CASSLSGTDNQPQHF. In nucleotides, the CDR3 is TGTGCCAGCAGCTTGTCCGGGACAGACAATCAGCCCCAGCATTTT.

V usage is TRBV29-1 and J usage is TRBJ2-5, with 8 bases that match TRBD1. This CDR3 contains 13 residues. J lost 3 bases, V lost 6 bases, and 6 bases had no gene match. Germline lookup yields CDR1 SQVTM and CDR2 ANQGSEA. DNA for the CDR3: TGCAGCGTGGTCGGACAGGGTAAAGAGACCCAGTACTTC. Translating it yields CSVVGQGKETQYF. The whole variable domain, filled in from reference TRBV29-1 and TRBJ2-5, reads SAVISQKPSRDICQRGTSLTIQCQVDSQVTMMFWYRQQPGQSLTLIATANQGSEATYESGFVIDKFPISRPNLTFSTLTVSNMSPEDSSIYLCSVVGQGKETQYFGPGTRLLVL.

This chain joins TRBV30 and TRBJ1-4; D is unresolved. There are 12 residues in the CDR3. Trimming stripped 4 bases from V and 8 bases from J, with 11 bases between. Germline V CDR1 and CDR2: GTSNPN, SVGIG (reference sequence). In DNA, the CDR3 is TGTGCCTGGAACACGCCGGGGGAAAAACTGTTTTTT. Residues: CAWNTPGEKLFF.